This paragraph covers one TCR beta chain sequence. This clone was seen once. This receptor's antigen is unknown. Per-base qualities were not stored, and no clone one base away is much larger. Healthy HIV-negative adults with no recently reported acute infections or vaccinations were included as donors. Every donor was a Caucasian adult residing in Nashville, Tennessee, USA. In the unsorted samples, approximately 85 million PBMCs were counted, and genomic DNA was extracted using the QIAamp DNA Blood Mini kit. Blood was obtained by leukapheresis, after which PBMCs were separated by Ficoll-Histopaque density gradient centrifugation and cryopreserved in liquid nitrogen vapor phase. The source of the sample is a study of shared clonotypes between healthy human individuals (dated by TCRdb to about 2020). With respect to the entire study: The cohort included a few men and a couple of women between 18 and 49 years of age. To increase sequencing depth and limit assay-specific biases, different laboratories used diverse techniques to prepare libraries and sequence TCR repertoires. To estimate repertoire size and how much clonotypes are shared between individuals, the study performed deep sequencing of blood TCR repertoires from a few healthy adults. Between about 0.85 and 10 billion PBMCs per donor were obtained by leukapheresis.

Using the deep immunoSEQ assay, multiplex PCR amplified TCR CDR3 regions from genomic DNA. For each cell subset, the extracted genomic DNA was distributed evenly across all wells of several immunoSEQ 96-well plates, and each plate served as one replicate. For unsorted PBMC, 300 ng genomic DNA, equal to 30,000 or so T cell genomes, was loaded into each replicate PCR. Ten immunoSEQ deep assay plates were used to sequence the unsorted PBMC genomic DNA. Purified libraries were measured with a Qubit 3.0 fluorometer, size-checked on a Bioanalyzer 2100, and measured again with the KAPA Library Quantification kit. Each immunoSEQ 96-well plate was sequenced on its own single-read 150-cycle Illumina NextSeq 550 flow cell. The study's processing was this. The immunoSEQ output contained only junctional sequences without quality scores, so filtering could not match that applied to full-length reads. Sequences were annotated with PyIR, a Python wrapper for IgBLAST v1.9, using IMGT germline references to assign V/J genes and CDR3. Reads were filtered out if the reads had weak V/J assignments (E-value above 1e-6), no CDR3, stop codons, out-of-frame junctions, or ambiguous translated residues. V3J clonotypes were defined as sequences sharing the same inferred V gene, J gene, and CDR3 amino acid sequence. To compute the percentage overlap between repertoires, the number of shared unique clonotypes was divided by the size of the smaller repertoire. RTK rarefaction, the Chao1 estimator, and Recon v2.1 estimates of unobserved clonotypes were used to assess repertoire richness. As stored in TCRdb, this immuneACCESS dataset retains in-frame rearrangements with V and J assigned. A fraction of the clones does not appear; measured against another copy, unresolved V genes explain less than half of the discrepancy, and the remainder lacks a known reason. V and J calls and clone size are copied from that table; D and trimming were computed from the DNA. This sample holds 470,000 or so clones; approximately 84% were observed only once. The ten most abundant clones make up about 12% of the sample.

From V the trimming removes 1 base and from J it removes 3 bases, while the gene matches leave 6 bases of the junction unaccounted for. Spanning cysteine to phenylalanine, the CDR3 consists of 15 amino acids. The kept DNA is CDR3 alone, 45 bases in frame from the first base. CDR1 and CDR2 are read off the germline V gene as SGHTA and FQGNSA. The study at large found these results: Pairwise subsampling indicated that sequencing depth was expected to affect the degree of clonotype sharing among donors. The small number of donors limited the genetic and exposure-history diversity represented. Sampling was restricted to blood, and TCR repertoires in tissues likely differ from the TCR repertoires found in blood.

Specimen: PBMCs. The rearranged chain carries TRBV7-2 and TRBJ2-7, and 7 junctional nucleotides match TRBD2. The sequence was obtained from a woman aged 35 to 49 in good health. Some clones in this sample may be carry-over from other donors' samples. The CDR3 region: CASSLVASGDYEQYF. At the DNA level, the sequence is TGTGCCAGCAGCTTAGTGGCTAGCGGAGACTACGAGCAGTACTTC.